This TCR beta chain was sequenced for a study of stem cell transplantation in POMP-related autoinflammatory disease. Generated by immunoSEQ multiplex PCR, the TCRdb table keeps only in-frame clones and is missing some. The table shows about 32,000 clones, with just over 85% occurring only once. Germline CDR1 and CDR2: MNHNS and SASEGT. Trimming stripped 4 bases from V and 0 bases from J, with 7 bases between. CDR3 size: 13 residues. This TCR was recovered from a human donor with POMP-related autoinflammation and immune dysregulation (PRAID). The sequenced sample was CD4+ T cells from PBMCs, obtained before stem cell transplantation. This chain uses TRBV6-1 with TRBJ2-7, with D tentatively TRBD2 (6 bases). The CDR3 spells CASSVGSSYEQYF. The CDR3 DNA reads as TGTGCCAGCAGTGTCGGGAGCTCCTACGAGCAGTACTTC.